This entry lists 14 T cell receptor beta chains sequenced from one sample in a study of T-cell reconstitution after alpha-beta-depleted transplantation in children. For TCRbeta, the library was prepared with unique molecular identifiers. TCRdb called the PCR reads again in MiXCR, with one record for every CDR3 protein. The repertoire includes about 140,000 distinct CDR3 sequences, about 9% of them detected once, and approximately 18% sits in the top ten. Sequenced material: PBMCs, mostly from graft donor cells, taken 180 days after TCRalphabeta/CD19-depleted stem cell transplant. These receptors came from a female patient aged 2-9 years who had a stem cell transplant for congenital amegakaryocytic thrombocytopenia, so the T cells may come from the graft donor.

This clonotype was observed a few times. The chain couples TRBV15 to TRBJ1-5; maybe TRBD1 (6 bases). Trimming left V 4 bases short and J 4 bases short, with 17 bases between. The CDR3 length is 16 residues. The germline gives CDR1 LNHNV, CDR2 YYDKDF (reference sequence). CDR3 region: CATSMRGGGPNQPQHF. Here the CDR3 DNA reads TGTGCCACCAGCATGAGGGGGGGGGGACCTAATCAGCCCCAGCATTTT.

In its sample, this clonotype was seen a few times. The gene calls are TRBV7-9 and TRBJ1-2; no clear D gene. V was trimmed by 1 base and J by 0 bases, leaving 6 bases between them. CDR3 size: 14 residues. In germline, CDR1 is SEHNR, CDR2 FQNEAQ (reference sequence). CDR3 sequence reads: CASSLGATNYGYTF. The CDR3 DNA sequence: TGTGCCAGCAGCTTAGGTGCAACTAACTATGGCTACACCTTC.

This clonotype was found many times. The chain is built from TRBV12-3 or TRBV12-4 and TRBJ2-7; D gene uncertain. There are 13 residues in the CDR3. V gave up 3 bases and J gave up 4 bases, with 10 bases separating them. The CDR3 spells CASSFMGVYEQYF. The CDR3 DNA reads TGTGCCAGCAGTTTTATGGGCGTATACGAGCAGTACTTC.

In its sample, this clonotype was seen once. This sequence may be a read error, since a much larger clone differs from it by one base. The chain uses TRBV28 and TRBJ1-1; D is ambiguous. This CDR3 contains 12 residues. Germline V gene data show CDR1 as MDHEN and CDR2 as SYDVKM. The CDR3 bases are TGTGCCAGCCGTTTATCACACACTGAAGCTTTCTTT. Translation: CASRLSHTEAFF.

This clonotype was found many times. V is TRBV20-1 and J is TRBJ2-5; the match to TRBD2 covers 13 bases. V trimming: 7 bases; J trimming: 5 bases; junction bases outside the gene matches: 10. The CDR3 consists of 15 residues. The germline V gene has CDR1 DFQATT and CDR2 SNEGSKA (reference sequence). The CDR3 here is CSESRLAGGRETQYF. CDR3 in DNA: TGCAGTGAAAGTAGACTAGCGGGGGGTCGGGAGACCCAGTACTTC.

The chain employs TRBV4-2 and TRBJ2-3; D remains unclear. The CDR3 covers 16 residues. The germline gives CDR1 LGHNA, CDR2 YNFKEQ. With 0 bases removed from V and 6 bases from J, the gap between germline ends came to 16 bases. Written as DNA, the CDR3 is TGTGCCAGCAGCCAAGATTCGGCCCATAATTCTGATACGCAGTATTTT. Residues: CASSQDSAHNSDTQYF.

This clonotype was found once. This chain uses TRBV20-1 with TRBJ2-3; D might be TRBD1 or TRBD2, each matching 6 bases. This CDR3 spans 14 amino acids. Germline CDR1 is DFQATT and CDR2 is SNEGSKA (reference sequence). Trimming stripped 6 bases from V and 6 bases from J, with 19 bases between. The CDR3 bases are TGCAGTGCCGTGAGGGGGGTGGGGGCGGATACGCAGTATTTT. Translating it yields CSAVRGVGADTQYF.

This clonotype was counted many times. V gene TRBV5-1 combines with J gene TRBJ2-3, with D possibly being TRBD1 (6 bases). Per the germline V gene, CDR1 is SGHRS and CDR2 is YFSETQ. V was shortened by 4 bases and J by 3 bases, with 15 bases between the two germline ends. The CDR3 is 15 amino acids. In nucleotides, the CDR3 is TGCGCCAGCAGCGCTGATCAGGGGAGTACAGATACGCAGTATTTT. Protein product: CASSADQGSTDTQYF.

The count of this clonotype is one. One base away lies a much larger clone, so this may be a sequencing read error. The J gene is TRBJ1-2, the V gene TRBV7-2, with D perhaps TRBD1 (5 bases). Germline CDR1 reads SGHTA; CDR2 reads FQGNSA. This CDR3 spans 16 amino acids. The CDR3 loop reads CSSSLDSAIPYSGYTF. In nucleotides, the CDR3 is TGTTCCAGCAGCTTAGACAGCGCCATCCCCTACTCTGGCTACACCTTC.

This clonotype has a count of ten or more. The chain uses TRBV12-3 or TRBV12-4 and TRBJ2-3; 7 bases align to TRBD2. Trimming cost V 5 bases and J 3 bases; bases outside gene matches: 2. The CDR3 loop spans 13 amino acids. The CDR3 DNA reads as TGTGCCAGCAGTATCGGGAGGACAGATACGCAGTATTTT. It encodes CASSIGRTDTQYF.

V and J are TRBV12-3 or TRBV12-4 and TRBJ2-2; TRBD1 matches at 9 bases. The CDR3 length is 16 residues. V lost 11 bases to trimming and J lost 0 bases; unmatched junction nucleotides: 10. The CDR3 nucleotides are TGTGCCGGCACAACAGGGGGCGAGCCGAACACCGGGGAGCTGTTTTTT. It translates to CAGTTGGEPNTGELFF.

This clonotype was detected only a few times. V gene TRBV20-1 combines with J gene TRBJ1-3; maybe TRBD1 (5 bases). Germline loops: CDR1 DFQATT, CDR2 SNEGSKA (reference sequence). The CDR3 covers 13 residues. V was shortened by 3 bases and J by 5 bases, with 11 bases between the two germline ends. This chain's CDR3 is CSASVGGRNTIYF. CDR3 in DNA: TGCAGTGCTAGCGTCGGGGGACGAAACACCATATATTTT.

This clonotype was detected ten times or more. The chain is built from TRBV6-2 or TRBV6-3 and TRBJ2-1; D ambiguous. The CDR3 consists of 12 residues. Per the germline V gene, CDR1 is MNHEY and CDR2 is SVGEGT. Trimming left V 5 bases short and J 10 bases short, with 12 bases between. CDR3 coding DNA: TGTGCCAGCAGTCATCTTGCTGGGGAGCAGTTCTTC. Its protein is CASSHLAGEQFF.

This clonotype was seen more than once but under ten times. In DNA form, the CDR3 reads TGCAGTGCTTCAAAACCTAAGAAAACCTACAATGAGCAGTTCTTC. Encoded protein: CSASKPKKTYNEQFF. The V gene is TRBV20-1, the J gene TRBJ2-1; D unresolved. Germline loops: CDR1 DFQATT, CDR2 SNEGSKA (reference sequence). V was trimmed by 5 bases and J by 2 bases, leaving 16 bases between them. The CDR3 runs to 15 residues.